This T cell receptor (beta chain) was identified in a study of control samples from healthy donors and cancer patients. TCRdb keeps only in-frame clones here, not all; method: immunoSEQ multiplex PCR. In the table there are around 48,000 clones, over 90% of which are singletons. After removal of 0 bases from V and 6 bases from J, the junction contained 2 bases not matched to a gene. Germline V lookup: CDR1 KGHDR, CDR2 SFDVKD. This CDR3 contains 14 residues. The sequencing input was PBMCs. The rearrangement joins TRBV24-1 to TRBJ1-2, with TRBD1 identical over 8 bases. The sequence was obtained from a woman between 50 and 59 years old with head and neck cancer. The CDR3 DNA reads TGTGCCACCAGTGATTTGACAGGGGGAAATGGCTACACCTTC. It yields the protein CATSDLTGGNGYTF.